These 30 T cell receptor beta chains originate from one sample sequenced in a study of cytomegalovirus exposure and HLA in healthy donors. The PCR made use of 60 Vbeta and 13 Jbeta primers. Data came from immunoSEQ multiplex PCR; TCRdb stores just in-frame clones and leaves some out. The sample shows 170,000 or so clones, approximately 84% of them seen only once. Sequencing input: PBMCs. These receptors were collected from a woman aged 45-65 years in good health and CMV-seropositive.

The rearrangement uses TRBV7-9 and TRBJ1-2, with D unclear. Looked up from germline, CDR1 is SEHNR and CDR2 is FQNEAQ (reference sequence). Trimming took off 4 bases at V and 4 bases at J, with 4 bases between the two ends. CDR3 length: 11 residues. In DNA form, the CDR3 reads TGTGCCAGCAGCTCTATCTATGGCTACACCTTC. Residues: CASSSIYGYTF.

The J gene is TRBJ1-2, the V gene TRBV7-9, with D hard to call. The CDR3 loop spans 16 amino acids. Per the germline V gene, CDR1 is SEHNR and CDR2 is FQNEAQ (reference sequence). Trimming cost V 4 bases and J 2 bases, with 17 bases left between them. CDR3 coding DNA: TGTGCCAGCAGCTCCCTCTCCCCCCGGGAGAACTATGGCTACACCTTC. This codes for CASSSLSPRENYGYTF.

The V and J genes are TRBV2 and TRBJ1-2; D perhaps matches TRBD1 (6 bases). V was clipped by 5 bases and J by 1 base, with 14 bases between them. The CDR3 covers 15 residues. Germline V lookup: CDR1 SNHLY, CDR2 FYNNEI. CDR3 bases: TGTGCCAGCAGTTGGACCGCAGGGGATAACTATGGCTACACCTTC. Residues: CASSWTAGDNYGYTF.

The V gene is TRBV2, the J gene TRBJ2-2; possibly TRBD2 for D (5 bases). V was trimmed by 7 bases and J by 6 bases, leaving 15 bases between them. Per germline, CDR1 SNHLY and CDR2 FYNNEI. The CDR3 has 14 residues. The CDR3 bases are TGTGCCAGCAAACCGGACGGGGTCGCCGGGGAGCTGTTTTTT. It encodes CASKPDGVAGELFF.

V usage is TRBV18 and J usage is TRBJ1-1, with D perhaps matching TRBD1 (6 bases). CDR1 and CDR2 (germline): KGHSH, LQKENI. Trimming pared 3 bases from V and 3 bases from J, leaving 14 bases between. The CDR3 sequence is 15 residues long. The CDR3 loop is CASSPQSGQHTEAFF. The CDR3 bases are TGTGCCAGCTCACCCCAGAGCGGACAGCACACTGAAGCTTTCTTT.

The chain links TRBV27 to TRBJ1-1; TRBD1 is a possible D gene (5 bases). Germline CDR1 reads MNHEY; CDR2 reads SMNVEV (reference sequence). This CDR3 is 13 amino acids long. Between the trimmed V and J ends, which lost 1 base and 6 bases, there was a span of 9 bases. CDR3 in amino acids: CASSLFRGAEAFF. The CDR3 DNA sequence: TGTGCCAGCAGTTTATTTCGGGGGGCTGAAGCTTTCTTT.

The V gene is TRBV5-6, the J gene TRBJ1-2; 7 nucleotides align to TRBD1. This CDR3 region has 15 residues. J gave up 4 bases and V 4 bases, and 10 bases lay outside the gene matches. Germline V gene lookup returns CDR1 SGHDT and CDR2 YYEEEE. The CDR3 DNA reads TGTGCCAGCAGCGCAGACGGGACAGCCGCCTATGGCTACACCTTC. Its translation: CASSADGTAAYGYTF.

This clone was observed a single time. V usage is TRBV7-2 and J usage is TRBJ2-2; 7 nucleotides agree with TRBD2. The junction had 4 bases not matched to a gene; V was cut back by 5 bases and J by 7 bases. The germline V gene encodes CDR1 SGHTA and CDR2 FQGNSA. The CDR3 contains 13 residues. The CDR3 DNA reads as TGTGCCAGCAGCCTGAGCGGGATCGGGGAGCTGTTTTTT. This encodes CASSLSGIGELFF.

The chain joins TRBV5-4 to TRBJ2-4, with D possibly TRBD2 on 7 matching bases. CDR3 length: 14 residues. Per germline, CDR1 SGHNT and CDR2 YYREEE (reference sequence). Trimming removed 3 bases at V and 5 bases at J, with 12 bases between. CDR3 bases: TGTGCCAGCAGCTGGGGGGGCGCAGAAAACATTCAGTACTTC. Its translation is CASSWGGAENIQYF.

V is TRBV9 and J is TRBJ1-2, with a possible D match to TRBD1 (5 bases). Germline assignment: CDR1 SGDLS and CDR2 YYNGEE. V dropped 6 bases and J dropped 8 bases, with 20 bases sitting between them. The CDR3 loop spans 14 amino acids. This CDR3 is CASTAGQGLMGYTF. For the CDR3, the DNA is TGTGCCAGCACCGCGGGGCAGGGCCTTATGGGCTACACCTTC.

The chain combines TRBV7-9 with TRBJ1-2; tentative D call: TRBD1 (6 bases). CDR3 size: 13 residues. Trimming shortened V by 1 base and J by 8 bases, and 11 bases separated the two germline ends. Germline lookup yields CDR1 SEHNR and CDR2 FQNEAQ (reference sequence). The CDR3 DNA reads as TGTGCCAGCAGCTTAGGACAGGCTGAAGGCTACACCTTC. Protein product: CASSLGQAEGYTF.

The CDR3 reads CASSFAQTSGSYEQYF. The CDR3 nucleotides read TGTGCCAGCAGTTTCGCCCAGACTAGCGGGAGTTACGAGCAGTACTTC. The gene calls are TRBV6-6 and TRBJ2-5, with 12 bases fitting TRBD2. The tail of the sequence fits TRBJ2-7 better, so the J call may be wrong. This CDR3 comprises 16 residues. Per germline, CDR1 MNHNY and CDR2 SVGAGI (reference sequence).

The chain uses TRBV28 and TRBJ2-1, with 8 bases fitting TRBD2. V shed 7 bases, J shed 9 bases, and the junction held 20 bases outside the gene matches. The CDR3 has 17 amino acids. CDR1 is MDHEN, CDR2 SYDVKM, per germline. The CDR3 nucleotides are TGTGCCAGCACCACTCCCGGGGCGGCTAGCGGGTTGGGTGAGCAGTTCTTC. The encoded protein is CASTTPGAASGLGEQFF. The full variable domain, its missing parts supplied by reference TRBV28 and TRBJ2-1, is DVKVTQSSRYLVKRTGEKVFLECVQDMDHENMFWYRQDPGLGLRLIYFSYDVKMKEKGDIPEGYSVSREKKERFSLILESASTNQTSMYLCASTTPGAASGLGEQFFGPGTRLTVL.

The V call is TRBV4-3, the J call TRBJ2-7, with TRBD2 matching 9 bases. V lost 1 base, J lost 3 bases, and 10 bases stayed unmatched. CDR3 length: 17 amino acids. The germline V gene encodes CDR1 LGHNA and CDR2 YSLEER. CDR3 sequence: CASSQVLAASGDYEQYF. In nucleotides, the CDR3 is TGCGCCAGCAGCCAAGTGCTCGCGGCTAGCGGGGACTACGAGCAGTACTTC.

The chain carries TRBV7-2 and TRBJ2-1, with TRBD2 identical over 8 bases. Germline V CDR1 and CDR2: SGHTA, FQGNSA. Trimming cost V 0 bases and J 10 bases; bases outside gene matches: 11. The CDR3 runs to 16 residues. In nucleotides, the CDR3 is TGTGCCAGCAGCTTAGCTTCGAGGGGGAGCGGGGGAGAGCAGTTCTTC. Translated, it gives CASSLASRGSGGEQFF.

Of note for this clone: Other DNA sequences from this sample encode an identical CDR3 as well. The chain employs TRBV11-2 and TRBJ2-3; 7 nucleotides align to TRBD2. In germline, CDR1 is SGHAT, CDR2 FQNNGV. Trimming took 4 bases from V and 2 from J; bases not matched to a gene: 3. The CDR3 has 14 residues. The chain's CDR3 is CASSWGGVTDTQYF. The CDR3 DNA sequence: TGTGCCAGCAGCTGGGGGGGGGTCACAGATACGCAGTATTTT.

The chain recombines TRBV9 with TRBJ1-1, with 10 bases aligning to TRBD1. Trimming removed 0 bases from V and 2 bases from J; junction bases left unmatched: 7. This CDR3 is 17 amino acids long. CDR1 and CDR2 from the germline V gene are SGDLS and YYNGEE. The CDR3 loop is CASSVGQGASGNTEAFF. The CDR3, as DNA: TGTGCCAGCAGCGTAGGACAGGGGGCGAGTGGAAACACTGAAGCTTTCTTT.

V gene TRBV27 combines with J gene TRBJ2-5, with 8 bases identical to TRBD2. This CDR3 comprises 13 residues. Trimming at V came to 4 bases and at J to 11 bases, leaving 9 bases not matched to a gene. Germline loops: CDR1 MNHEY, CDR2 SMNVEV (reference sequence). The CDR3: CASSSGGGWEQYF. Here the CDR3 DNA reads TGTGCCAGCAGTTCGGGGGGGGGTTGGGAGCAGTACTTC.

The CDR3: CASSQERDWDYGYTF. The DNA of the CDR3 is TGCGCCAGCAGCCAAGAAAGGGACTGGGATTATGGCTACACCTTC. The chain employs TRBV4-3 and TRBJ1-2, with D possibly TRBD1 on 5 matching bases. Trimming cost V 0 bases and J 5 bases, with 13 bases left between them. Germline-derived CDR1 and CDR2 are LGHNA and YSLEER. The length of the CDR3 is 15 residues.

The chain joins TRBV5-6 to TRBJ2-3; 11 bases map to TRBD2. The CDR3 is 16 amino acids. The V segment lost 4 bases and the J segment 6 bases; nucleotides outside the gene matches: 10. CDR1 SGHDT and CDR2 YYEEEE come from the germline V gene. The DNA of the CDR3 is TGTGCCAGCAGCATCCTATTAGCGGGAGGGTCGGATACGCAGTATTTT. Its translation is CASSILLAGGSDTQYF.

For the CDR3, the DNA is TGTGCCAGCAGGTCTCGAGAGACCCAGTACTTC. Translating gives CASRSRETQYF. The chain links TRBV6-1 to TRBJ2-5, with no clear D. The CDR3 is 11 residues long. CDR1 MNHNS and CDR2 SASEGT come from the germline V gene. Deletions cut 6 bases from V and 4 bases from J, with 6 bases between.

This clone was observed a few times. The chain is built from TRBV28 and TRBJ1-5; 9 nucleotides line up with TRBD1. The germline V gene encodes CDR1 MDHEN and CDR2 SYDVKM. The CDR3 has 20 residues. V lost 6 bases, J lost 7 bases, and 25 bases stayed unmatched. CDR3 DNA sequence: TGTGCCAGCAGGACCCCATTCGGACAGGGGATCGACTGGGGGGGCCAGCCCCAGCATTTT. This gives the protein CASRTPFGQGIDWGGQPQHF.

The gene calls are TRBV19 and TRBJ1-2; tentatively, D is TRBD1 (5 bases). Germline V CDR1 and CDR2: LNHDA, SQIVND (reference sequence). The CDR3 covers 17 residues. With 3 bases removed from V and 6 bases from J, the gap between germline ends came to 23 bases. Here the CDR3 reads CASSIDQGGLRRNGYTF. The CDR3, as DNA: TGTGCCAGTAGTATTGACCAGGGCGGATTAAGGCGGAATGGCTACACCTTC.

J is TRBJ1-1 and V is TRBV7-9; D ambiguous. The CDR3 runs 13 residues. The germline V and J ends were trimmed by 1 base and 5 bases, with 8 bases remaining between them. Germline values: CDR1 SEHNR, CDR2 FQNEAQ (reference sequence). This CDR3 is CASSLGGQTEAFF. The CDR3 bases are TGTGCCAGCAGCTTAGGAGGGCAAACTGAAGCTTTCTTT.

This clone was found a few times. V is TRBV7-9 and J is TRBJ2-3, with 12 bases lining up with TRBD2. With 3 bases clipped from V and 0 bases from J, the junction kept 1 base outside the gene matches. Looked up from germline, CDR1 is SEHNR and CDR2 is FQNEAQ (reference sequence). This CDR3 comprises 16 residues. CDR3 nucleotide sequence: TGTGCCAGCAGCTTTCTAGCGGGGGGGAGCACAGATACGCAGTATTTT. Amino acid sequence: CASSFLAGGSTDTQYF.

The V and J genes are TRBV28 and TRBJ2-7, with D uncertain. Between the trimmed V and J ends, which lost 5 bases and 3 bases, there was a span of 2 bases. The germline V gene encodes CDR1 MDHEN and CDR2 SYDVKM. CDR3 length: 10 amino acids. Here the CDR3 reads CASSHYEQYF. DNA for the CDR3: TGTGCCAGCAGTCACTACGAGCAGTACTTC.

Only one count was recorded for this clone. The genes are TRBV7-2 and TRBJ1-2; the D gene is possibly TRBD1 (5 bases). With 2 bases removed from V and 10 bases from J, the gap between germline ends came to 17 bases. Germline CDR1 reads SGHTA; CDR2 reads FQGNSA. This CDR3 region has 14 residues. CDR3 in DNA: TGTGCCAGCAGCTTACAGGAAACGGCGGGGGTCTACACCTTC. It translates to CASSLQETAGVYTF.

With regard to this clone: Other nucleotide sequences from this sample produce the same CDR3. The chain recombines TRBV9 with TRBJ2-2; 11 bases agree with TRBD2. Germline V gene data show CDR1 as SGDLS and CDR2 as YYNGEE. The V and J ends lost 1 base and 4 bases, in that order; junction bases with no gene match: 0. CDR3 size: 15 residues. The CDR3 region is CASSVLAGGTGELFF. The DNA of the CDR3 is TGTGCCAGCAGCGTACTAGCGGGAGGCACCGGGGAGCTGTTTTTT.

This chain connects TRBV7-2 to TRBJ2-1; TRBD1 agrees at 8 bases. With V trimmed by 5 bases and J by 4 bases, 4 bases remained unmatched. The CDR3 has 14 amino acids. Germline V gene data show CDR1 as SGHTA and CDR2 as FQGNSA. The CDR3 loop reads CASSPRGPYNEQFF. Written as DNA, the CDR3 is TGTGCCAGCAGCCCCAGGGGGCCATACAATGAGCAGTTCTTC. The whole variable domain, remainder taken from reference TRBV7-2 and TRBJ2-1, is GAGVSQSPSNKVTEKGKDVELRCDPISGHTALYWYRQSLGQGLEFLIYFQGNSAPDKSGLPSDRFSAERTGGSVSTLTIQRTQQEDSAVYLCASSPRGPYNEQFFGPGTRLTVL.

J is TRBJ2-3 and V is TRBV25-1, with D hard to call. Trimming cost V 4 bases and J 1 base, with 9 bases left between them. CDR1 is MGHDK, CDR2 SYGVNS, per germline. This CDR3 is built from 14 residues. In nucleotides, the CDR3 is TGTGCCAGCAGTGTACTCCTTCGCACAGATACGCAGTATTTT. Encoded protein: CASSVLLRTDTQYF.